This is a list of T cell receptor beta chains from one sample in a study of CXCR3-negative and CXCR3-positive naive CD8 T cells. TCRdb re-called the 5' RACE reads and shows each CDR3 protein once, DNA omitted. Recorded for this sample: under 150,000 distinct CDR3 sequences. The sample comprised naive CXCR3+ CD8+ T cells from blood. The receptors originated from a human donor in good health. Some clones in this sample may be carry-over from other donors' samples. CDR3s include the opening cysteine and the closing phenylalanine or tryptophan.

v_call,j_call,cdr3_aa
TRBV4-1,TRBJ1-2,CASSQPGQANYGYTF
TRBV7-2,TRBJ2-1,CASSLVGGNEQFF
TRBV7-9,TRBJ1-1,CAGSEGPEAFF
TRBV2,TRBJ2-7,CASSESYNPAYEQYF
TRBV12-3/TRBV12-4,TRBJ1-4,CATRIGQGYGKLFF
TRBV6-5,TRBJ2-4,CASSGGLGKNIQYF
TRBV30,TRBJ1-2,CAWSPGPGTRYGYTF
TRBV7-9,TRBJ2-1,CASSFGIHNEQFF
TRBV13,TRBJ2-7,CASSLAGGPWDEQYF
TRBV7-6,TRBJ1-1,CTSSPPGDTEAFF
TRBV7-9,TRBJ2-2,CASSSGVIGTGELFF
TRBV7-9,TRBJ2-7,CASSTIGGSYEQYF
TRBV21-1,TRBJ1-5,CASSSRQLPRGILANQPQHF
TRBV20-1,TRBJ1-6,CSARDLGSVSDSPLHF
TRBV9,TRBJ2-7,CASSVGDSYEQYF
TRBV4-3,TRBJ2-5,CASNQDWRGELETQYF
TRBV20-1,TRBJ2-4,CSARDFRTEDYSPDIQYF
TRBV29-1,TRBJ2-4,CSVGSGANLGYIQYF
TRBV28,TRBJ2-5,CASSPRSQETQYF
TRBV7-6,TRBJ2-1,CASSLTSGLTGEQFF
TRBV29-1,TRBJ2-1,CSVEGSAGSYNEQFF
TRBV29-1,TRBJ2-1,CSVELAGVGSYNEQFF
TRBV12-3/TRBV12-4,TRBJ2-1,CASSPGTGQFF
TRBV14,TRBJ2-1,CASSLVGTGGEQFF
TRBV7-9,TRBJ2-5,CASSNAGLAEETQYF
TRBV13,TRBJ2-1,CASSSIHRVRSYNEQFF
TRBV29-1,TRBJ1-2,CSVGTGSGGYTF
TRBV7-9,TRBJ2-1,CASSLASGGANEQFF
TRBV28,TRBJ2-5,CASRVGLYQETQYF
TRBV4-3,TRBJ2-7,CASSQDRPSGDAYEQYF
TRBV6-2/TRBV6-3,TRBJ2-1,CASKYLFLVGEQFF
TRBV27,TRBJ2-3,CASSLVGHLPSTDTQYF
TRBV7-9,TRBJ2-1,CASSPQGASGGVGNEQFF
TRBV9,TRBJ2-3,CASSGRGSTDTQYF
TRBV5-1,TRBJ2-3,CASSWSSGGANTDTQYF
TRBV28,TRBJ2-5,CASSPSTTKETQYF
TRBV20-1,TRBJ2-7,CSASRTNSYEQYF
TRBV12-3/TRBV12-4,TRBJ2-1,CASSLTDGVENEQFF
TRBV6-6,TRBJ2-3,CASRDSLIGSPDTQYF